Below are 17 T cell receptor beta chains sequenced from a single sample in a study of a mutant IDH1 vaccine in newly diagnosed glioma. Time point denoted: week 35, safety follow-up. In the vaccine, a single dose held 300 ug of the mutant IDH1 20-mer peptide, along with topical imiquimod. The antigens these receptors bind are not known. The assay was immunoSEQ multiplex PCR, and TCRdb's table has in-frame clones only and misses some. This sample has tens of thousands of clones; approximately 86% occur once, and the top ten carry roughly 2%. Sequenced material: PBMCs, taken from a glioma patient whose treatment included an IDH1 peptide vaccine. These receptor sequences come from a man aged 25 to 40 with glioma.

The gene calls are TRBV10-2 and TRBJ2-3, with TRBD1 matching over 7 bases. Germline-derived CDR1 and CDR2 are WSHSY and SAAADI. This CDR3 is 17 amino acids long. The V and J ends lost 0 bases and 3 bases, in that order; junction bases with no gene match: 9. CDR3 in DNA: TGCGCCAGCAGTGAGTCTTTGAGACAGGGAAGGACAGATACGCAGTATTTT. Protein sequence: CASSESLRQGRTDTQYF.

V usage is TRBV5-1 and J usage is TRBJ1-1; D remains ambiguous. Looked up from germline, CDR1 is SGHRS and CDR2 is YFSETQ. The CDR3 is made up of 13 amino acids. The germline V and J ends were trimmed by 4 bases and 0 bases, with 7 bases remaining between them. The CDR3 sequence is CASSGGLNTEAFF. The CDR3 nucleotides read TGCGCCAGCAGCGGAGGGTTGAACACTGAAGCTTTCTTT.

The chain couples TRBV7-9 to TRBJ2-3; D might be TRBD1 (6 bases). Germline lookup yields CDR1 SEHNR and CDR2 FQNEAQ (reference sequence). V was trimmed by 9 bases and J by 5 bases, leaving 15 bases between them. CDR3 length: 13 amino acids. The CDR3 nucleotides read TGTGCCAGTACGACAGGTTACGAAGATACGCAGTATTTT. Its protein product is CASTTGYEDTQYF.

The genes are TRBV11-3 and TRBJ1-6; unclear D gene. The CDR3 runs 13 residues. Trimming stripped 2 bases from V and 8 bases from J, with 7 bases between. Germline V gene data show CDR1 as SGHNT and CDR2 as YENEEA. The CDR3 coding sequence is TGTGCCAGCAGCTTAAACCCGGATTCACCCCTCCACTTT. This codes for CASSLNPDSPLHF. Based on the CDR3 plus reference TRBV11-3 and TRBJ1-6, the full variable domain is EAGVVQSPRYKIIEKKQPVAFWCNPISGHNTLYWYLQNLGQGPELLIRYENEEAVDDSQLPKDRFSAERLKGVDSTLKIQPAELGDSAVYLCASSLNPDSPLHFGNGTRLTVT.

The CDR3 region is CATSHLAGGETQYF. CDR3 nucleotides: TGTGCCACCAGCCATCTAGCGGGGGGAGAGACCCAGTACTTC. The chain employs TRBV15 and TRBJ2-5; 11 bases are shared with TRBD2. The ends lost 5 bases at V and 4 bases at J; junction bases unmatched: 3. The CDR3 contains 14 residues. Germline lookup yields CDR1 LNHNV and CDR2 YYDKDF (reference sequence).

The rearrangement links TRBV9 to TRBJ2-7, with D possibly being TRBD1 (6 bases). The V gene lost 0 bases and the J gene lost 6 bases, with 13 bases spanning the gap. The CDR3 spans 14 residues. Germline V gene lookup returns CDR1 SGDLS and CDR2 YYNGEE. The CDR3 DNA is TGTGCCAGCAGCGTAGAGGCAGGGGATCGCGAGCAGTACTTC. It translates to CASSVEAGDREQYF.

The V call is TRBV2, the J call TRBJ2-7; no firm D call. Germline CDR1 and CDR2: SNHLY and FYNNEI. This CDR3 spans 11 amino acids. The V end lost 4 bases, the J end lost 4 bases, and 5 bases lay between the germline ends. CDR3 residues: CASSGSYEQYF. CDR3 nucleotides: TGTGCCAGCAGTGGATCATACGAGCAGTACTTC. Together with reference TRBV2 and TRBJ2-7, the CDR3 gives the full variable domain: EPEVTQTPSHQVTQMGQEVILRCVPISNHLYFYWYRQILGQKVEFLVSFYNNEISEKSEIFDDQFSVERPDGSNFTLKIRSTKLEDSAMYFCASSGSYEQYFGPGTRLTVT.

The chain combines TRBV5-1 with TRBJ2-3, with a weak D call TRBD2 (5 bases). This CDR3 spans 13 amino acids. The V end lost 5 bases, the J end lost 2 bases, and 9 bases lay between the germline ends. Germline assignment: CDR1 SGHRS and CDR2 YFSETQ. The CDR3 DNA follows: TGCGCCAGCAGAACTAGTCCCACAGATACGCAGTATTTT. This encodes CASRTSPTDTQYF. Filled out from reference TRBV5-1 and TRBJ2-3, the complete variable domain reads KAGVTQTPRYLIKTRGQQVTLSCSPISGHRSVSWYQQTPGQGLQFLFEYFSETQRNKGNFPGRFSGRQFSNSRSEMNVSTLELGDSALYLCASRTSPTDTQYFGPGTRLTVL.

This clone was seen only once. This sequence joins TRBV28 and TRBJ1-1; D possibly corresponds to TRBD1 (5 bases). The length of the CDR3 is 16 residues. V was pared by 1 base and J by 4 bases, with 16 bases between. Germline CDR1 reads MDHEN; CDR2 reads SYDVKM. In DNA, the CDR3 is TGTGCCAGCAGTTTATCAAGCGGGGAGGGGAGCACTGAAGCTTTCTTT. This translates into CASSLSSGEGSTEAFF.

The chain combines TRBV28 with TRBJ2-7, with a possible D match to TRBD1 (5 bases). There are 15 residues in the CDR3. The germline V gene has CDR1 MDHEN and CDR2 SYDVKM. V was clipped by 6 bases and J by 0 bases, with 15 bases between them. The CDR3 is CASRRRIQVSYEQYF. DNA of the CDR3: TGTGCCAGCAGACGTCGGATACAGGTCTCCTACGAGCAGTACTTC.

The chain recombines TRBV4-3 with TRBJ2-2, with D maybe TRBD1 (5 bases). This CDR3 contains 16 residues. Trimming shortened V by 0 bases and J by 3 bases, and 11 bases separated the two germline ends. Germline V gene lookup returns CDR1 LGHNA and CDR2 YSLEER. CDR3 in DNA: TGCGCCAGCAGCCAAGACTCCAGGGTCGACACCGGGGAGCTGTTTTTT. Amino acids: CASSQDSRVDTGELFF.

This clone was counted between two and nine times. The chain uses TRBV30 and TRBJ1-1; D uncertain. V was pared by 0 bases and J by 0 bases, with 5 bases between. The V gene's germline CDR1 is GTSNPN and CDR2 SVGIG (reference sequence). There are 13 residues in the CDR3. DNA for the CDR3: TGTGCCTGGAGTGTATCCATGAACACTGAAGCTTTCTTT. This sequence encodes CAWSVSMNTEAFF.

The V and J genes are TRBV7-9 and TRBJ2-1; 10 positions agree with TRBD2. V was pared by 5 bases and J by 9 bases, with 4 bases of the junction left unmatched. This CDR3 has 13 amino acids. CDR1 is SEHNR and CDR2 is FQNEAQ in the germline V gene (reference sequence). The CDR3 DNA is TGTGCCAGCAGCCCCAGACTAGCGGGTGAGCAGTTCTTC. This sequence encodes CASSPRLAGEQFF.

The chain carries TRBV10-3 and TRBJ1-1, with D perhaps matching TRBD1 (6 bases). This CDR3 contains 13 residues. The germline V gene encodes CDR1 ENHRY and CDR2 SYGVKD. V gave up 8 bases and J gave up 1 base, with 11 bases separating them. The CDR3 region is CAIRTAPNTEAFF. CDR3 nucleotides: TGTGCCATCCGGACAGCCCCGAACACTGAAGCTTTCTTT.

The chain uses TRBV5-1 and TRBJ2-7, with 10 bases aligning to TRBD2. Unmatched junction bases numbered 2, after V lost 3 bases and J lost 2 bases. This CDR3 spans 14 amino acids. CDR1 is SGHRS and CDR2 is YFSETQ in the germline V gene. CDR3 nucleotides: TGCGCCAGCAGCTATAGCGGGGGGACCTACGAGCAGTACTTC. This codes for CASSYSGGTYEQYF.

The chain couples TRBV5-4 to TRBJ2-6; the D gene is possibly TRBD1 (5 bases). V lost 4 bases and J lost 7, with 12 bases in between. The length of the CDR3 is 14 residues. In germline, CDR1 is SGHNT, CDR2 YYREEE (reference sequence). DNA for the CDR3: TGTGCCAGCAGCCGGCAGGGTCTTGCCAACGTCCTGACTTTC. Protein: CASSRQGLANVLTF.

This chain joins TRBV28 and TRBJ2-7, with a tentative D call TRBD2 (5 bases). The CDR3 is 13 residues long. V dropped 7 bases and J dropped 2 bases, with 12 bases sitting between them. Germline lookup yields CDR1 MDHEN and CDR2 SYDVKM. The CDR3 sequence is CASTLEGTYEQYF. CDR3 DNA: TGTGCCAGCACCCTAGAGGGAACCTACGAGCAGTACTTC.